The entry below gives a single TCR beta chain sequence along with its context. Its antigen is still unknown. The V and J ends lost 5 bases and 4 bases, in that order; junction bases with no gene match: 14. Germline loops: CDR1 MNHEY, CDR2 SMNVEV (reference sequence). CDR3 length: 16 amino acids. The data were produced by immunoSEQ multiplex PCR, yet TCRdb's version contains in-frame clones alone and is incomplete. The table has approximately 140,000 clones, roughly nine tenths seen once. The record originates from a study of T cell responses to AZD1222 COVID-19 vaccine. Whole-study findings and limits: Regions left unmutated in variants are reportedly the target of nearly half of spike-specific TCRs. Donors in the cohort were predominantly white British and more often female, and clonal diversity was possibly underestimated.

The rearrangement links TRBV27 to TRBJ2-7; TRBD2 matches 7 bases. The material sequenced was peripheral blood, taken 28 days after the second AZD1222 dose. The clonotype comes from an adult who received the AZD1222 COVID-19 vaccine. The CDR3, as DNA: TGTGCCAGCAGTCCCCTGGGAGGGTATATCGGGTACGAGCAGTACTTC. This encodes CASSPLGGYIGYEQYF.